The present T cell receptor beta chain was sequenced within a study of T cells expressing NK-cell markers. Whole-study context: All TCR beta repertoires analysed originated from sorted CD3+CD56+NKG2C+, CD3+CD56+NKG2C- and CD3+CD56-NKG2C+ T cells.

Germline values: CDR1 SNHLY, CDR2 FYNNEI. This CDR3 has 14 amino acids. Reanalyzing the 5' RACE reads, TCRdb keeps one entry per CDR3 protein, without DNA. This sample's table has over 100,000 distinct CDR3 sequences. Sequencing was carried out using blood T cells: a sorted CD56 or NKG2C T cell subset, CD4+ or CD8+ T cells, or bulk PBMC T cells (not recorded which). The chain uses TRBV2 and TRBJ2-1; TCRdb's assignment of TRBD2 cannot be checked, as there is no DNA. The sequence was collected from a woman aged 18-70 years in good health. The CDR3 region is CASSEREEVNEQFF.